This T cell receptor beta chain was found in a study of metastatic and nonmetastatic thyroid tumors. Study as a whole: Thyroid patients, malignant and benign, had repertoires compared across blood and tumor or nodule tissue. Study results and limitations: Reported TCR beta diversity, measured in blood and tumor, was significantly higher for malignant thyroid tumors than for benign nodules.

The CDR3 totals 16 residues. Germline-derived CDR1 and CDR2 are MNHNS and SASEGT. Trimming removed 6 bases from V and 0 bases from J, with 15 bases in between. This clone has more than one count but fewer than ten. Antigen specificity is unknown. Until they underwent thyroid surgery, no patient had received any treatment. TCRdb called clones again from the PCR reads with MiXCR. Seen here are 5,500 to 9,000 clones, 15% to 20% observed once, and the top ten hold over 7.5%. This TCR was sampled from a female donor with papillary thyroid cancer or a benign thyroid nodule (not recorded which). Some clones in this sample may be carry-over from other donors' samples. The sample comprised adjacent normal tissue. The J gene is TRBJ1-3, the V gene TRBV6-1; maybe TRBD1 (5 bases). CDR3 nucleotides: TGTGCCAGCAGCCCAGGGCTGGGTTACTCTGGAAACACCATATATTTT. As protein: CASSPGLGYSGNTIYF.